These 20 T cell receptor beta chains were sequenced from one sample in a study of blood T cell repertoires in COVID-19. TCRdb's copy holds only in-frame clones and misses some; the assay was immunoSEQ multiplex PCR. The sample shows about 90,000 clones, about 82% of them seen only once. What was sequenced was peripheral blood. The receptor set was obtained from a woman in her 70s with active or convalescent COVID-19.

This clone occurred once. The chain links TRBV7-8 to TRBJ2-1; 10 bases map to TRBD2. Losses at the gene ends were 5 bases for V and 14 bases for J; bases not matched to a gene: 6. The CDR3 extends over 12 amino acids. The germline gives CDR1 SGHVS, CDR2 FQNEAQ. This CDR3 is CASSPLAGEEFF. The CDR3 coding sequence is TGTGCCAGCAGCCCCCTAGCGGGGGAGGAGTTCTTC.

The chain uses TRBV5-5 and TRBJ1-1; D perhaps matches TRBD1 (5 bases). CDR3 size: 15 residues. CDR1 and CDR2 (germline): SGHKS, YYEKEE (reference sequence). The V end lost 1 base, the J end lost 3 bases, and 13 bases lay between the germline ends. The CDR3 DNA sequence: TGTGCCAGCAGCTTGACTTTTGACAGCTACACTGAAGCTTTCTTT. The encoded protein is CASSLTFDSYTEAFF.

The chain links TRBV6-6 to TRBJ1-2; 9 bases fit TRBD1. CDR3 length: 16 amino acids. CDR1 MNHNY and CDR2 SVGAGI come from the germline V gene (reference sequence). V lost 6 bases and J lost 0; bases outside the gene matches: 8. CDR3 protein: CASRRTGEEANYGYTF. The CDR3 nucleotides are TGTGCCAGCAGGCGGACAGGGGAGGAAGCTAACTATGGCTACACCTTC.

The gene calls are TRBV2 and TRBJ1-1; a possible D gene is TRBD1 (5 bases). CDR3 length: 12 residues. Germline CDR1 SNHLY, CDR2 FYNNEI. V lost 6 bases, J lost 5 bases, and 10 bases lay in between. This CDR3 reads CASRGRGTEAFF. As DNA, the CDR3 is TGTGCCAGCAGGGGGCGGGGGACTGAAGCTTTCTTT.

The CDR3 loop is CASNDQGYNQPQHF. The CDR3, as DNA: TGTGCCAGCAATGATCAGGGGTACAATCAGCCCCAGCATTTT. The chain is built from TRBV6-6 and TRBJ1-5; a weak D match, TRBD1 (6 bases). Germline CDR1 is MNHNY and CDR2 is SVGAGI (reference sequence). V was pared by 7 bases and J by 3 bases, with 13 bases between. This CDR3 has 14 amino acids.

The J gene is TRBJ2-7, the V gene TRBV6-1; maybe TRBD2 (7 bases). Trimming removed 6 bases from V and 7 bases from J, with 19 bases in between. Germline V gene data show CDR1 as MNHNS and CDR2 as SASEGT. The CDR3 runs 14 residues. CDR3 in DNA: TGTGCCAGCAGCCCGTCTGGGGGGGCTAGGGAGCAGTACTTC. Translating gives CASSPSGGAREQYF.

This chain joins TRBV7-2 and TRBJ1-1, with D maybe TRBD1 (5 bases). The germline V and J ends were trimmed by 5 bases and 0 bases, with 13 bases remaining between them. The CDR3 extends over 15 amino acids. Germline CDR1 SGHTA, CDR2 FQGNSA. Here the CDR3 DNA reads TGTGCCAGCAGCCCGCGGGGCGCGGTGAACACTGAAGCTTTCTTT. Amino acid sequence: CASSPRGAVNTEAFF.

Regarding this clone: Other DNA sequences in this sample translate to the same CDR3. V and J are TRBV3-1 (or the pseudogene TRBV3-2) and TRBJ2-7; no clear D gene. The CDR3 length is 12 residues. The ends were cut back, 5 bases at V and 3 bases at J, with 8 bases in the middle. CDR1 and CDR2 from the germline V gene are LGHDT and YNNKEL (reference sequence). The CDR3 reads CASSSSSYEQYF. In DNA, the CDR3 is TGTGCCAGCAGCTCTTCCAGCTACGAGCAGTACTTC.

In DNA form, the CDR3 reads TGTGCCAGCAGCTTTCTGACTAGCGGGGGGGCATTGGATACGCAGTATTTT. This gives the protein CASSFLTSGGALDTQYF. The chain combines TRBV7-9 with TRBJ2-3; TRBD2 aligns across 14 bases. Germline V gene data show CDR1 as SEHNR and CDR2 as FQNEAQ (reference sequence). The CDR3 has 17 residues. Losses at the gene ends were 3 bases for V and 6 bases for J; bases not matched to a gene: 8.

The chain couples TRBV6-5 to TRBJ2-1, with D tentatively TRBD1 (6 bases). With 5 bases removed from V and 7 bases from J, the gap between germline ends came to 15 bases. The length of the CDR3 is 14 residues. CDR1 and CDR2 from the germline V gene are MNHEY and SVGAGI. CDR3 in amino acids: CASSPGTSANEQFF. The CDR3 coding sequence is TGTGCCAGCAGTCCCGGGACATCAGCTAATGAGCAGTTCTTC.

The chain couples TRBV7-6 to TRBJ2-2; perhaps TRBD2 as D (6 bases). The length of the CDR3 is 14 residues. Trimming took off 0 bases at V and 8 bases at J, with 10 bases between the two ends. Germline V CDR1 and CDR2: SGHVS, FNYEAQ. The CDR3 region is CASSLAVGTGELFF. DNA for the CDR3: TGTGCCAGCAGCTTAGCTGTAGGGACTGGGGAGCTGTTTTTT.

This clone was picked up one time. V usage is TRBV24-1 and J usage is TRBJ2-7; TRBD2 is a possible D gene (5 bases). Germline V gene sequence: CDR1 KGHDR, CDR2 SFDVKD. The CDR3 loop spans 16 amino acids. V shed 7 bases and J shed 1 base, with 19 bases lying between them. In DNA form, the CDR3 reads TGTGCCACCAGGACCCGGCGGACTCGAGGGTCCTACGAGCAGTACTTC. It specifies CATRTRRTRGSYEQYF.

The CDR3 loop reads CASSELGGGGGADTQYF. Here the CDR3 DNA reads TGTGCCAGCAGTGAACTTGGCGGCGGGGGTGGAGCAGATACGCAGTATTTT. The V and J genes are TRBV2 and TRBJ2-3; 7 nucleotides align to TRBD2. This CDR3 spans 17 amino acids. V was clipped by 2 bases and J by 4 bases; unmatched bases: 12. Germline CDR1 reads SNHLY; CDR2 reads FYNNEI.

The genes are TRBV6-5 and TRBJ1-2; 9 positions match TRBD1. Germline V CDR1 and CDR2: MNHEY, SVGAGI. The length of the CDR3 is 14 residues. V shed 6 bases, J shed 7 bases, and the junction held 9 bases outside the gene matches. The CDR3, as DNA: TGTGCCAGCAGGACTGGACAGGGGAGTCGTGGCTACACCTTC. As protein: CASRTGQGSRGYTF.

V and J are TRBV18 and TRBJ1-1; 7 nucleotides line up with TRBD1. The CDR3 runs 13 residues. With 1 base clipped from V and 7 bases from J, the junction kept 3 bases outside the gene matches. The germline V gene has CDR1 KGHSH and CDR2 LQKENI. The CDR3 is CASSPLGDSEAFF. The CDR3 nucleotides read TGTGCCAGCTCACCACTGGGGGACAGTGAAGCTTTCTTT. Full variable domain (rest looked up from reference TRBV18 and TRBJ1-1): NAGVMQNPRHLVRRRGQEARLRCSPMKGHSHVYWYRQLPEEGLKFMVYLQKENIIDESGMPKERFSAEFPKEGPSILRIQQVVRGDSAAYFCASSPLGDSEAFFGQGTRLTVV.

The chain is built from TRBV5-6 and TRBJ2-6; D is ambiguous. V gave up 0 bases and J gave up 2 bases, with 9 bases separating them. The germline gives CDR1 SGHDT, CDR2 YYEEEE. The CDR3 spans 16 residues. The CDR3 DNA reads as TGTGCCAGCAGCTTGGGAGGCTGGGCTGGGGCCAACGTCCTGACTTTC. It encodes CASSLGGWAGANVLTF.

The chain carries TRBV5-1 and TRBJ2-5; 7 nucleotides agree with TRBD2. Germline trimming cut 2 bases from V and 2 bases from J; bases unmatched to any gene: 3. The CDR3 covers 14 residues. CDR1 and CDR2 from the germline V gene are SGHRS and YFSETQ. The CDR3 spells CASSFSGLQETQYF. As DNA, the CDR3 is TGCGCCAGCAGCTTTAGCGGGCTTCAAGAGACCCAGTACTTC.

CDR3 in amino acids: CASSPAGGPVTEAFF. The CDR3 DNA reads as TGTGCCAGCAGCCCCGCCGGAGGGCCGGTTACCGAAGCTTTCTTT. This sequence joins TRBV7-9 and TRBJ1-1; D remains ambiguous. V was pared by 5 bases and J by 8 bases, with 21 bases between. This CDR3 has 15 residues. Germline CDR1 SEHNR, CDR2 FQNEAQ (reference sequence).

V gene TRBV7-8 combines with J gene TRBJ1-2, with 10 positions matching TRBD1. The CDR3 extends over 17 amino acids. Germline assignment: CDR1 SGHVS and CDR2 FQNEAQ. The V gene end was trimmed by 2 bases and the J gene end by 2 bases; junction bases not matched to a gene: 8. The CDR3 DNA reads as TGTGCCAGCAGCTTAAATAGTTGGACAGGGGGAAACTATGGCTACACCTTC. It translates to CASSLNSWTGGNYGYTF.

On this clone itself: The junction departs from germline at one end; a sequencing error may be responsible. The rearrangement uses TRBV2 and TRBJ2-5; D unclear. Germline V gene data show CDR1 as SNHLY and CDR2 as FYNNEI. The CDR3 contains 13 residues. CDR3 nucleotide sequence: TGTGCCAGCAGGGGCTTCCCCCAAGGGACCCAGTACTTC. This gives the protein CASRGFPQGTQYF.